These 10 T cell receptor beta chains were all obtained from the same sample, sequenced in a study of regulatory T cells in long-lasting Graves disease. The TCR beta library used iRepertoire HTBI primers with Arm-PCR amplification of CDR3. TCRdb independently ran MiXCR on the multiplex PCR reads; one entry per CDR3 protein. The sample carries around 320,000 distinct CDR3 sequences, roughly a sixth recorded once. The time point: newly diagnosed GD, antithyroid drugs for less than 3 months. From PBMCs, RNA was extracted and then used to make the TCR library. In addition, the sample was reused for a study of T cells in Graves' hyperthyroidism and ophthalmopathy.

The input for sequencing was peripheral blood mononuclear cells (PBMCs), taken at new diagnosis, from a patient treated with antithyroid drugs. Source of these receptors: a man aged 35 to 55 with Graves disease.

In its sample, this clonotype was seen a few times. The chain recombines TRBV28 with TRBJ2-1; 11 bases agree with TRBD2. The DNA matches TRBJ2-5 better at its end, which makes the J call doubtful. Germline V gives CDR1 MDHEN, CDR2 SYDVKM. CDR3 size: 15 residues. The CDR3 coding sequence is TGTGCCAGCAGTTCACTAGCGGGGGCGGGAGAGACCCAGTACTTC. Protein sequence: CASSSLAGAGETQYF.

The rearrangement links TRBV7-2 to TRBJ2-1, with D perhaps TRBD2 (6 bases). Germline assignment: CDR1 SGHTA and CDR2 FQGNSA. This CDR3 spans 15 amino acids. Deletions cut 3 bases from V and 7 bases from J, with 16 bases between. The DNA for the CDR3 is TGTGCCAGCAGCTTTACGACTAGTGATTTTAATGAGCAGTTCTTC. Translated, it gives CASSFTTSDFNEQFF.

The chain employs TRBV12-3 or TRBV12-4 and TRBJ1-2; TRBD1 might be the D (5 bases). The length of the CDR3 is 13 residues. V was pared by 4 bases and J by 7 bases, with 13 bases between. CDR3 nucleotide sequence: TGTGCCAGCAGTTCTGGGACGGAGCCTGGCTACACCTTC. This codes for CASSSGTEPGYTF.

This clonotype was seen ten or more times. The CDR3 DNA reads as TGTGCCAGCAGCGCCTCCGGGACGCCGACCTACGAGCAGTACTTC. Translating it yields CASSASGTPTYEQYF. The chain combines TRBV7-9 with TRBJ2-7; D may be TRBD1 or TRBD2 (5 bases each). Per germline, CDR1 SEHNR and CDR2 FQNEAQ (reference sequence). Between the trimmed V and J ends, which lost 5 bases and 2 bases, there was a span of 16 bases. There are 15 residues in the CDR3.

In its sample, this clonotype was seen many times. Here the CDR3 reads CSARQGQVIDEQYF. The CDR3 coding sequence is TGCAGTGCTAGACAGGGGCAAGTGATCGACGAGCAGTACTTC. This rearrangement joins TRBV20-1 to TRBJ2-7, with D maybe TRBD1 (6 bases). The CDR3 has 14 amino acids. V gave up 2 bases and J gave up 5 bases, with 16 bases separating them. CDR1 is DFQATT, CDR2 SNEGSKA, per germline (reference sequence).

This clonotype was observed a handful of times. The chain uses TRBV7-9 and TRBJ2-5, with D uncertain. Per germline, CDR1 SEHNR and CDR2 FQNEAQ (reference sequence). The CDR3 consists of 13 residues. With 7 bases removed from V and 5 bases from J, the gap between germline ends came to 14 bases. CDR3 sequence reads: CASINIRMETQYF. The CDR3 DNA reads TGTGCCAGCATCAATATTCGTATGGAGACCCAGTACTTC.

This clonotype showed up many times. The rearrangement joins TRBV6-2 or TRBV6-3 to TRBJ2-3; 9 bases align to TRBD1. Per the germline V gene, CDR1 is MNHEY and CDR2 is SVGEGT. The CDR3 covers 15 residues. With V trimmed by 6 bases and J by 5 bases, 9 bases remained unmatched. The CDR3 region is CASRRGDREVDTQYF. The DNA of the CDR3 is TGTGCCAGCAGAAGGGGGGACAGGGAGGTAGATACGCAGTATTTT.

This sequence joins TRBV4-1 and TRBJ1-2; TRBD1 is a possible D gene (5 bases). With 8 bases removed from V and 0 bases from J, the gap between germline ends came to 13 bases. CDR1 is MGHRA and CDR2 is YSYEKL in the germline V gene. This CDR3 has 14 residues. DNA for the CDR3: TGCGCCAGCCGTCGGGACGAAGCTAACTATGGCTACACCTTC. Protein sequence: CASRRDEANYGYTF.

Many counts were recorded for this clonotype. This chain connects TRBV12-3 or TRBV12-4 to TRBJ2-7; 9 bases are shared with TRBD2. With 4 bases clipped from V and 4 bases from J, the junction kept 5 bases outside the gene matches. The CDR3 runs to 14 residues. The CDR3 bases are TGTGCCAGCAGTTCGCAGAGCGGGGGGTACGAGCAGTACTTC. Translated, it gives CASSSQSGGYEQYF.

This clonotype was seen a handful of times. This rearrangement joins TRBV9 to TRBJ2-1, with D perhaps assigned TRBD1 or TRBD2 (6 bases each). This CDR3 is built from 16 residues. CDR1 and CDR2 from the germline V gene are SGDLS and YYNGEE. V was clipped by 3 bases and J by 9 bases, with 22 bases between them. The CDR3 spells CASSAAGTPLGGEQFF. The CDR3 nucleotides read TGTGCCAGCAGCGCTGCCGGGACTCCACTAGGGGGTGAGCAGTTCTTC.